The 21 T cell receptor beta chains in this list originate from one sample, sequenced in a study of vaccination effects on CD4 cells after COVID-19. The antigens these receptors bind are not known. CD4+ T cells were isolated after around 10 days of culture. Vaccine administered to participants consisted of two doses of either BNT162b2 or mRNA-1273. This table comes from immunoSEQ multiplex PCR, and its TCRdb copy is limited to in-frame clones, with some not included. The table has approximately 37,000 clones, about two thirds seen once. The sample here was CD4+ T cells from PBMCs cultured without peptide, taken after COVID-19 vaccination. Every receptor here comes from a human donor who received a COVID-19 vaccine.

This clone came up a few times. The V call is TRBV3-1 (or the pseudogene TRBV3-2), the J call TRBJ2-5; no firm D call. The germline V gene has CDR1 LGHDT and CDR2 YNNKEL (reference sequence). V was trimmed by 1 base and J by 4 bases, leaving 7 bases between them. This CDR3 has 13 amino acids. CDR3 coding DNA: TGTGCCAGCAGCCAAGCGGGCGGAGAGACCCAGTACTTC. It yields the protein CASSQAGGETQYF.

This rearrangement joins TRBV18 to TRBJ2-3; 8 bases are a match to TRBD1. There are 14 residues in the CDR3. Germline CDR1 and CDR2: KGHSH and LQKENI. The junction had 4 bases not matched to a gene; V was cut back by 2 bases and J by 6 bases. The CDR3 is CASSPTDRADTQYF. The CDR3, as DNA: TGTGCCAGCTCACCAACGGACAGGGCGGATACGCAGTATTTT. Based on the CDR3 plus reference TRBV18 and TRBJ2-3, the full variable domain is NAGVMQNPRHLVRRRGQEARLRCSPMKGHSHVYWYRQLPEEGLKFMVYLQKENIIDESGMPKERFSAEFPKEGPSILRIQQVVRGDSAAYFCASSPTDRADTQYFGPGTRLTVL.

The chain joins TRBV6-1 to TRBJ2-7; D ambiguous. Germline lookup yields CDR1 MNHNS and CDR2 SASEGT. The CDR3 is 16 amino acids. V lost 3 bases and J 0 bases, leaving 15 bases between the germline ends. CDR3 nucleotide sequence: TGTGCCAGCAGTGACCCGGGTGGGCTTAGCTCCTACGAGCAGTACTTC. Translating it yields CASSDPGGLSSYEQYF.

The chain recombines TRBV5-1 with TRBJ2-1; possible D gene TRBD2, 6 bases. Germline V gene data show CDR1 as SGHRS and CDR2 as YFSETQ. This CDR3 is 15 amino acids long. Trimming left V 0 bases short and J 9 bases short, with 16 bases between. CDR3 coding DNA: TGCGCCAGCAGCTTGGAAACTAGCCGGGTAGGTGAGCAGTTCTTC. Translating it yields CASSLETSRVGEQFF.

The chain is built from TRBV2 and TRBJ2-6; D is ambiguous. The CDR3 is 16 residues long. Germline assignment: CDR1 SNHLY and CDR2 FYNNEI. Trimming removed 7 bases at V and 1 base at J, with 14 bases between. CDR3: CASTQVQSSGANVLTF. CDR3 nucleotide sequence: TGTGCCAGCACCCAAGTTCAGTCGTCTGGGGCCAACGTCCTGACTTTC.

This clone has only a few counts. The chain has TRBV5-1 and TRBJ2-3; D ambiguous. The germline V and J ends were trimmed by 4 bases and 2 bases, with 8 bases remaining between them. Germline V gene sequence: CDR1 SGHRS, CDR2 YFSETQ. CDR3 size: 13 residues. The CDR3 loop is CASSQAITDTQYF. The CDR3 DNA sequence: TGCGCCAGCAGCCAAGCGATCACAGATACGCAGTATTTT.

V usage is TRBV6-5 and J usage is TRBJ2-7; 11 positions agree with TRBD1. CDR3 length equals 13 residues. CDR1 and CDR2 (germline): MNHEY, SVGAGI. Trimming took 6 bases from V and 7 from J; bases not matched to a gene: 5. The CDR3 loop is CASRTGTGGEQYF. The CDR3 DNA follows: TGTGCCAGCAGGACCGGGACAGGGGGAGAGCAGTACTTC.

This chain connects TRBV11-2 to TRBJ1-5, with D possibly matching TRBD1 (5 bases). The germline CDR1 and CDR2 sequences are SGHAT and FQNNGV. Trimming removed 8 bases from V and 7 bases from J, with 15 bases in between. This CDR3 region has 13 residues. This CDR3 reads CASGRDAQQPQHF. The CDR3 nucleotides are TGTGCCAGCGGACGGGACGCTCAGCAGCCCCAGCATTTT.

The V call is TRBV6-4, the J call TRBJ2-1; TRBD2 matches at 11 bases. With V trimmed by 6 bases and J by 3 bases, 1 base remained unmatched. CDR1 is MRHNA, CDR2 SNTAGT, per germline. This CDR3 is 14 amino acids long. This CDR3 is CASRLAGDYNEQFF. The CDR3 DNA follows: TGTGCCAGCAGACTAGCGGGGGACTACAATGAGCAGTTCTTC.

The chain carries TRBV19 and TRBJ1-5; 9 bases map to TRBD1. Trimming removed 6 bases from V and 7 bases from J; junction bases left unmatched: 10. This CDR3 has 15 amino acids. CDR1 and CDR2 (germline): LNHDA, SQIVND (reference sequence). CDR3 nucleotide sequence: TGTGCCAGTAGGGGGCCCGGGACAGGGTGGCAGCCCCAGCATTTT. This gives the protein CASRGPGTGWQPQHF.

The V and J genes are TRBV3-1 (or the pseudogene TRBV3-2) and TRBJ2-3; no clear D gene. The V end lost 0 bases, the J end lost 2 bases, and 18 bases lay between the germline ends. Per the germline V gene, CDR1 is LGHDT and CDR2 is YNNKEL (reference sequence). The length of the CDR3 is 18 residues. The CDR3 region is CASSQDQFVWQDTDTQYF. The CDR3 DNA sequence: TGTGCCAGCAGCCAAGATCAATTTGTGTGGCAGGACACAGATACGCAGTATTTT.

This clone showed up just a few times. Here the CDR3 DNA reads TGTGCCAGCAGCTTAGTCGGGGGGCAAAAGAACACCGGGGAGCTGTTTTTT. Translation: CASSLVGGQKNTGELFF. The V and J genes are TRBV11-2 and TRBJ2-2; D possibly corresponds to TRBD2 (7 bases). Per the germline V gene, CDR1 is SGHAT and CDR2 is FQNNGV. The CDR3 length is 17 residues. V was clipped by 1 base and J by 1 base, with 13 bases between them.

This clone was counted only a few times. V and J are TRBV5-4 and TRBJ1-2, with 7 nucleotides matching TRBD1. V trimming: 5 bases; J trimming: 4 bases; junction bases outside the gene matches: 8. The CDR3 extends over 14 amino acids. The germline CDR1 and CDR2 sequences are SGHNT and YYREEE (reference sequence). The CDR3 is CASRPRTGRYGYTF. In DNA, the CDR3 is TGTGCCAGCAGACCCAGGACAGGCCGCTATGGCTACACCTTC.

The chain combines TRBV4-1 with TRBJ2-2, with D maybe TRBD2 (7 bases). Looked up from germline, CDR1 is MGHRA and CDR2 is YSYEKL. Between the trimmed V and J ends, which lost 0 bases and 6 bases, there was a span of 14 bases. This CDR3 has 16 amino acids. CDR3 loop: CASSQESGGVPGELFF. The CDR3 nucleotides are TGCGCCAGCAGCCAAGAATCGGGGGGCGTCCCCGGGGAGCTGTTTTTT.

V and J are TRBV30 and TRBJ1-5; no reliable D call. CDR3 length: 13 residues. Trimming stripped 2 bases from V and 4 bases from J, with 9 bases between. Germline V gene lookup returns CDR1 GTSNPN and CDR2 SVGIG (reference sequence). In nucleotides, the CDR3 is TGTGCCTGGAGTTCGAGCCAAAATCAGCCCCAGCATTTT. Encoded protein: CAWSSSQNQPQHF.

The chain joins TRBV5-8 to TRBJ2-1; D possibly uses TRBD1 or TRBD2 (6 bases each). V gave up 6 bases and J gave up 7 bases, with 20 bases separating them. This CDR3 is built from 15 residues. Germline V CDR1 and CDR2: SGHTS, YDEGEE. The CDR3 DNA reads as TGTGCCAGCACAAACGGGGGCAGGGGAGGTAATGAGCAGTTCTTC. It is translated as CASTNGGRGGNEQFF.

The V call is TRBV9, the J call TRBJ2-5; unclear D gene. Germline V CDR1 and CDR2: SGDLS, YYNGEE. The germline V and J ends were trimmed by 0 bases and 1 base, with 13 bases remaining between them. The CDR3 has 16 amino acids. DNA for the CDR3: TGTGCCAGCAGCGTAGCTCTCCGGGCAGGCCAAGAGACCCAGTACTTC. Amino acids: CASSVALRAGQETQYF.

The chain recombines TRBV7-8 with TRBJ2-1; TRBD2 agrees at 7 bases. This CDR3 comprises 15 residues. In germline, CDR1 is SGHVS, CDR2 FQNEAQ. Trimming at V came to 1 base and at J to 4 bases, leaving 4 bases not matched to a gene. The CDR3 here is CASSLEGTTYNEQFF. The CDR3 DNA follows: TGTGCCAGCAGCTTAGAGGGGACTACATACAATGAGCAGTTCTTC. Combining the CDR3 with reference TRBV7-8 and TRBJ2-1 gives the whole variable domain GAGVSQSPRYKVAKRGQDVALRCDPISGHVSLFWYQQALGQGPEFLTYFQNEAQLDKSGLPSDRFFAERPEGSVSTLKIQRTQQEDSAVYLCASSLEGTTYNEQFFGPGTRLTVL.

The genes are TRBV9 and TRBJ2-6, with no clear D. Germline CDR1 SGDLS, CDR2 YYNGEE. Trimming took 1 base from V and 0 from J, leaving 5 bases between them. The CDR3 is made up of 15 amino acids. The CDR3 loop is CASSVPRSGANVLTF. In DNA form, the CDR3 reads TGTGCCAGCAGCGTACCGCGCTCTGGGGCCAACGTCCTGACTTTC.

The gene calls are TRBV19 and TRBJ1-2, with 9 bases fitting TRBD1. Germline V gene data show CDR1 as LNHDA and CDR2 as SQIVND (reference sequence). The CDR3 loop spans 15 amino acids. V lost 7 bases and J lost 2; bases outside the gene matches: 8. The CDR3 DNA is TGTGCCAGTACCCCCGGACAGGGGATGAACTATGGCTACACCTTC. It encodes CASTPGQGMNYGYTF.

The chain has TRBV5-1 and TRBJ2-2; 10 bases align to TRBD2. Germline V gives CDR1 SGHRS, CDR2 YFSETQ. This CDR3 is 17 amino acids long. The trim removed 1 base at V and 5 bases at J, leaving 8 bases unmatched. Written as DNA, the CDR3 is TGCGCCAGCAGCTTGACAGCGGGGGGGCCGGGTACCGGGGAGCTGTTTTTT. Protein: CASSLTAGGPGTGELFF.